One and the same sample provided the 24 T cell receptor beta chains below, sequenced in a study of OX40 agonist ivuxolimab in advanced cancers. The method was immunoSEQ multiplex PCR; TCRdb's version includes in-frame clones alone and lacks a portion of them. The data contain 70,000 to 95,000 clones, 80% to 90% of them singletons. The material sequenced was CD4+ or CD8+ T cells sorted from blood, taken in a trial of the OX40 agonist ivuxolimab. Receptors were obtained from an adult with an advanced solid tumor such as melanoma, head and neck, liver or kidney cancer.

V and J are TRBV30 and TRBJ2-4; D perhaps matches TRBD1 (5 bases). Looked up from germline, CDR1 is GTSNPN and CDR2 is SVGIG (reference sequence). The V end lost 2 bases, the J end lost 2 bases, and 10 bases lay between the germline ends. The CDR3 consists of 14 residues. This chain's CDR3 is CAWSIGHTKNIQYF. The CDR3 bases are TGTGCCTGGAGTATAGGACACACCAAAAACATTCAGTACTTC.

The rearrangement links TRBV7-2 to TRBJ2-7; TRBD2 agrees at 9 bases. V lost 0 bases to trimming and J lost 2 bases; unmatched junction nucleotides: 2. Germline CDR1 and CDR2: SGHTA and FQGNSA. The CDR3 consists of 15 residues. This CDR3 reads CASSLAAGGTYEQYF. The CDR3 bases are TGTGCCAGCAGCTTAGCTGCGGGGGGGACCTACGAGCAGTACTTC.

The V gene is TRBV5-1, the J gene TRBJ1-1; D is possibly TRBD1 (6 bases). The V and J ends lost 2 bases and 11 bases respectively, with 13 bases between them. Germline CDR1 SGHRS, CDR2 YFSETQ. The CDR3 covers 12 residues. CDR3 region: CASSFPDRYAFF. Here the CDR3 DNA reads TGCGCCAGCAGCTTCCCTGACAGGTACGCTTTCTTT. The variable domain in full, completed from reference TRBV5-1 and TRBJ1-1, reads KAGVTQTPRYLIKTRGQQVTLSCSPISGHRSVSWYQQTPGQGLQFLFEYFSETQRNKGNFPGRFSGRQFSNSRSEMNVSTLELGDSALYLCASSFPDRYAFFGQGTRLTVV.

The chain has TRBV10-3 and TRBJ2-5, with D uncertain. Between the trimmed V and J ends, which lost 5 bases and 5 bases, there was a span of 6 bases. The CDR3 sequence is 11 residues long. From germline, CDR1 is ENHRY and CDR2 SYGVKD. As DNA, the CDR3 is TGTGCCATCAGTTCGGACGAGACCCAGTACTTC. It translates to CAISSDETQYF.

The chain is built from TRBV29-1 and TRBJ1-2; a weak D match, TRBD1 (5 bases). The CDR3 is 13 amino acids. Germline lookup yields CDR1 SQVTM and CDR2 ANQGSEA. The V end lost 3 bases, the J end lost 5 bases, and 13 bases lay between the germline ends. The CDR3 is CSVENGAEYGYTF. In DNA, the CDR3 is TGCAGCGTTGAGAACGGGGCCGAGTATGGCTACACCTTC.

J is TRBJ1-6 and V is TRBV27; D unclear. Between the trimmed V and J ends, which lost 4 bases and 5 bases, there was a span of 9 bases. Germline CDR1 MNHEY, CDR2 SMNVEV (reference sequence). This CDR3 spans 14 amino acids. CDR3 sequence: CASSYSYDNSPLHF. CDR3 nucleotides: TGTGCCAGCAGTTATTCTTACGATAATTCACCCCTCCACTTT.

The rearrangement links TRBV28 to TRBJ2-6; no definite D call. Germline V lookup: CDR1 MDHEN, CDR2 SYDVKM. CDR3 length equals 15 residues. V lost 6 bases, J lost 0 bases, and 9 bases lay in between. This CDR3 is CASSYGSSGANVLTF. CDR3 DNA: TGTGCCAGCAGCTACGGTAGCTCTGGGGCCAACGTCCTGACTTTC.

The chain links TRBV5-1 to TRBJ2-7; the match to TRBD2 covers 7 bases. V trimming: 2 bases; J trimming: 5 bases; junction bases outside the gene matches: 4. The germline CDR1 and CDR2 sequences are SGHRS and YFSETQ. This CDR3 spans 13 amino acids. In DNA form, the CDR3 reads TGCGCCAGCAGCTTTCTCCGGGGGGACGAGCAGTACTTC. It codes for CASSFLRGDEQYF.

The rearrangement uses TRBV5-4 and TRBJ2-1; D is perhaps TRBD1 or TRBD2 (5 bases each). Trimming left V 1 base short and J 6 bases short, with 14 bases between. This CDR3 has 15 amino acids. CDR1 SGHNT and CDR2 YYREEE come from the germline V gene (reference sequence). DNA for the CDR3: TGTGCCAGCAGCTTGAGTCTAGGGGAGAGCAATGAGCAGTTCTTC. This sequence encodes CASSLSLGESNEQFF. Using reference TRBV5-4 and TRBJ2-1 for the parts outside the CDR3, the full variable domain is ETGVTQSPTHLIKTRGQQVTLRCSSQSGHNTVSWYQQALGQGPQFIFQYYREEENGRGNFPPRFSGLQFPNYSSELNVNALELDDSALYLCASSLSLGESNEQFFGPGTRLTVL.

J is TRBJ2-2 and V is TRBV4-1, with 13 nucleotides matching TRBD2. This CDR3 region has 17 residues. Germline assignment: CDR1 MGHRA and CDR2 YSYEKL. Trimming removed 6 bases from V and 6 bases from J; junction bases left unmatched: 10. The CDR3 region is CASRYRTSGRGPGELFF. Here the CDR3 DNA reads TGCGCCAGCAGATACCGGACTAGCGGGAGAGGCCCCGGGGAGCTGTTTTTT.

The chain is built from TRBV7-9 and TRBJ1-1; maybe TRBD1 (5 bases). Trimming pared 5 bases from V and 6 bases from J, leaving 19 bases between. There are 15 residues in the CDR3. Germline V CDR1 and CDR2: SEHNR, FQNEAQ (reference sequence). The CDR3 reads CASSPSGTWVSEAFF. The CDR3 DNA reads TGTGCCAGCAGCCCATCCGGGACGTGGGTCTCTGAAGCTTTCTTT. The variable domain in full, completed from reference TRBV7-9 and TRBJ1-1, reads DTGVSQNPRHKITKRGQNVTFRCDPISEHNRLYWYRQTLGQGPEFLTYFQNEAQLEKSRLLSDRFSAERPKGSFSTLEIQRTEQGDSAMYLCASSPSGTWVSEAFFGQGTRLTVV.

This clone was found once. The chain has TRBV6-5 and TRBJ1-5, with TRBD1 matching 9 bases. Trimming removed 5 bases from V and 7 bases from J; junction bases left unmatched: 6. The CDR3 extends over 14 amino acids. Germline CDR1 reads MNHEY; CDR2 reads SVGAGI. The CDR3 coding sequence is TGTGCCAGCAGTCCCTACAGGGGGCCCCAGCCCCAGCATTTT. This sequence encodes CASSPYRGPQPQHF.

Concerning this clone: One end of the junction fails to match germline, which may point to a read error. The CDR3 DNA is TGTGCCAGCACCTTGGGACAGCGGAACACTGAAGCTTTCTTT. This gives the protein CASTLGQRNTEAFF. The V and J genes are TRBV5-6 and TRBJ1-1; 7 positions agree with TRBD1. CDR1 is SGHDT and CDR2 is YYEEEE in the germline V gene. The CDR3 extends over 14 amino acids. Using reference TRBV5-6 and TRBJ1-1 for the parts outside the CDR3, the full variable domain is DAGVTQSPTHLIKTRGQQVTLRCSPKSGHDTVSWYQQALGQGPQFIFQYYEEEERQRGNFPDRFSGHQFPNYSSELNVNALLLGDSALYLCASTLGQRNTEAFFGQGTRLTVV.

This clone was recorded only once. This chain links TRBV27 with TRBJ2-3, with D perhaps given as TRBD1 or TRBD2 (5 bases each). Germline CDR1 MNHEY, CDR2 SMNVEV (reference sequence). Trimming removed 5 bases from V and 2 bases from J, with 17 bases in between. There are 16 residues in the CDR3. The CDR3 DNA follows: TGTGCCAGCAGTCCGCCTCCCCGGGACCCCACAGATACGCAGTATTTT. It yields the protein CASSPPPRDPTDTQYF.

The chain joins TRBV7-6 to TRBJ2-3; D gene ambiguous. CDR3 length equals 14 residues. Trimming took off 2 bases at V and 5 bases at J, with 11 bases between the two ends. Germline V gives CDR1 SGHVS, CDR2 FNYEAQ. This chain's CDR3 is CASSLSALLDTQYF. For the CDR3, the DNA is TGTGCCAGCAGCTTATCGGCTCTCTTAGATACGCAGTATTTT.

The chain has TRBV5-1 and TRBJ2-5; 9 nucleotides line up with TRBD1. This CDR3 spans 15 amino acids. V shed 0 bases, J shed 1 base, and the junction held 1 base outside the gene matches. Germline assignment: CDR1 SGHRS and CDR2 YFSETQ. CDR3 sequence reads: CASSLVTGGQETQYF. The CDR3 DNA is TGCGCCAGCAGCTTGGTGACAGGGGGCCAAGAGACCCAGTACTTC.

V is TRBV6-5 and J is TRBJ1-2; the match to TRBD1 covers 7 bases. The germline V gene encodes CDR1 MNHEY and CDR2 SVGAGI. The CDR3 length is 15 residues. V gave up 0 bases and J gave up 5 bases; unmatched junction bases: 6. In nucleotides, the CDR3 is TGTGCCAGCAGTTACTCAGGCAGGGGGATTTATGGCTACACCTTC. It specifies CASSYSGRGIYGYTF.

The rearrangement links TRBV28 to TRBJ2-3; unclear D gene. CDR3 size: 14 residues. Trimming removed 7 bases from V and 5 bases from J, with 16 bases in between. CDR1 and CDR2 from the germline V gene are MDHEN and SYDVKM. The CDR3 DNA reads TGTGCCAGCACCCAACTGGTAGCTGGAGATACGCAGTATTTT. This encodes CASTQLVAGDTQYF.

The CDR3 coding sequence is TGTGCCAGCAGCTTGGGGGGACAGGGTAATCAGCCCCAGCATTTT. This sequence encodes CASSLGGQGNQPQHF. V and J are TRBV5-5 and TRBJ1-5; TRBD1 matches at 9 bases. Germline trimming cut 0 bases from V and 4 bases from J; bases unmatched to any gene: 2. Germline V gives CDR1 SGHKS, CDR2 YYEKEE (reference sequence). The CDR3 has 15 amino acids.

V is TRBV6-1 and J is TRBJ1-3; 7 nucleotides line up with TRBD1. Germline loops: CDR1 MNHNS, CDR2 SASEGT. There are 14 residues in the CDR3. J was trimmed by 2 bases and V by 3 bases; bases with no gene match: 1. CDR3 in amino acids: CASSDGQAGNTIYF. Here the CDR3 DNA reads TGTGCCAGCAGTGACGGACAGGCTGGAAACACCATATATTTT.

V gene TRBV15 combines with J gene TRBJ2-1, with D possibly being TRBD2 (5 bases). Trimming took off 5 bases at V and 0 bases at J, with 11 bases between the two ends. The CDR3 runs 15 residues. Germline assignment: CDR1 LNHNV and CDR2 YYDKDF (reference sequence). The CDR3 reads CATSPADYSYNEQFF. The CDR3 DNA sequence: TGTGCCACCAGCCCCGCCGACTACTCCTACAATGAGCAGTTCTTC.

This chain links TRBV10-3 with TRBJ2-5; 9 bases agree with TRBD1. Germline V gene sequence: CDR1 ENHRY, CDR2 SYGVKD. J lost 4 bases, V lost 5 bases, and 11 bases had no gene match. The CDR3 has 16 amino acids. The CDR3 loop is CAISYGPNRGRETQYF. The CDR3, as DNA: TGTGCCATCAGTTACGGACCGAACAGGGGGCGAGAGACCCAGTACTTC.

This clone was recorded once. This chain uses TRBV28 with TRBJ1-1, with D possibly matching TRBD1 (5 bases). V was trimmed by 6 bases and J by 1 base, leaving 15 bases between them. CDR1 is MDHEN, CDR2 SYDVKM, per germline. CDR3 length: 15 amino acids. CDR3 coding DNA: TGTGCCAGCAGGGAAGGGGTAATGCGGAACACTGAAGCTTTCTTT. Translated, it gives CASREGVMRNTEAFF.

The V call is TRBV6-5, the J call TRBJ2-7, with TRBD2 matching 8 bases. The junction had 7 bases not matched to a gene; V was cut back by 6 bases and J by 6 bases. From germline, CDR1 is MNHEY and CDR2 SVGAGI. The CDR3 consists of 13 residues. CDR3 protein: CASSRGGSGEQYF. The CDR3 nucleotides read TGTGCCAGCAGCCGGGGGGGGTCAGGCGAGCAGTACTTC.